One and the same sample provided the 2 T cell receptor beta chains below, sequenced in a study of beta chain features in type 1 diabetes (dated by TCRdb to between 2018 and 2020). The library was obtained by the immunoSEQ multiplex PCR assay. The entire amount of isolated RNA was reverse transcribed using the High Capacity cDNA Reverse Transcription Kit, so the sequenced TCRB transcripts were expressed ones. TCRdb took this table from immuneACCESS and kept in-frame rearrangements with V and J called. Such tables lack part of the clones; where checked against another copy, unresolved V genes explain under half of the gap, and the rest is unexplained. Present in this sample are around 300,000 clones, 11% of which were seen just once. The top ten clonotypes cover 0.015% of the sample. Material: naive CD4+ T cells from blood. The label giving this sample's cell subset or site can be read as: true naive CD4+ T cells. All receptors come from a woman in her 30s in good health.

The CDR3 reads CASSPTSGVTGELFF. CDR3 bases: TGTGCCAGCAGCCCGACTAGCGGGGTCACCGGGGAGCTGTTTTTT. The V and J genes are TRBV11-3 and TRBJ2-2; 11 nucleotides align to TRBD2. Germline lookup yields CDR1 SGHNT and CDR2 YENEEA. Trimming took 5 bases from V and 4 from J; bases not matched to a gene: 3. The CDR3 is made up of 15 amino acids.

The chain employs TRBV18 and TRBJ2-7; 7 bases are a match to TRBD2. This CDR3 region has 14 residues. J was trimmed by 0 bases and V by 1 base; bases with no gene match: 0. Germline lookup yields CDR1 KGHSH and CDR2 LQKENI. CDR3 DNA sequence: TGTGCCAGCTCACCACGGGAGGGCTCCTACGAGCAGTACTTC. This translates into CASSPREGSYEQYF. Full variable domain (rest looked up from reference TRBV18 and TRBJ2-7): NAGVMQNPRHLVRRRGQEARLRCSPMKGHSHVYWYRQLPEEGLKFMVYLQKENIIDESGMPKERFSAEFPKEGPSILRIQQVVRGDSAAYFCASSPREGSYEQYFGPGTRLTVT.